This TCR beta chain was identified during a study of T cell responses to AZD1222 COVID-19 vaccine. There are a few counts of this clone. The assay was immunoSEQ multiplex PCR, and TCRdb's table has in-frame clones only and misses some. The sample includes 150,000 to 200,000 clones, around 90% seen only once; the top ten take about 1.5%. This sequence originates from an adult in good health. The sample here was peripheral blood, taken on day 0 of AZD1222 vaccination.

CDR3 loop: CASSYRGAGNTIYF. The CDR3, as DNA: TGTGCCAGCAGCTACAGGGGGGCTGGAAACACCATATATTTT. The V call is TRBV6-8, the J call TRBJ1-3, with 8 positions matching TRBD1. Germline V gene sequence: CDR1 MNHGY, CDR2 SAAAGT. V was clipped by 6 bases and J by 2 bases; unmatched bases: 3. CDR3 length equals 14 residues.